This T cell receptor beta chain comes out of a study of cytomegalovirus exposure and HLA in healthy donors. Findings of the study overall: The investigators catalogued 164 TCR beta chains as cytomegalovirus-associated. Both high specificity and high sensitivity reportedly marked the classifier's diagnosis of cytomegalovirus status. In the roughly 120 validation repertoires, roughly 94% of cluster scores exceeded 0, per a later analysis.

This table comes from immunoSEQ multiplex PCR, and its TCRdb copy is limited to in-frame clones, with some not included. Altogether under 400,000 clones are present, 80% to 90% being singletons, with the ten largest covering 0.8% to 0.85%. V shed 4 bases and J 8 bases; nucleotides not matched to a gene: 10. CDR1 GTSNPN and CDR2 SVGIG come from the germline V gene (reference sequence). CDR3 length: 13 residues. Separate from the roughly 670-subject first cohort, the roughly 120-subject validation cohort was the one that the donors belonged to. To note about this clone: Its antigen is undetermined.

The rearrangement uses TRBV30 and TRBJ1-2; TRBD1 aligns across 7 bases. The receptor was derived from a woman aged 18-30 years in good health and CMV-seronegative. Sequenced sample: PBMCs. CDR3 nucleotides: TGTGCCTGGAACAGGGGTGGAGGTCTGGGCTACACCTTC. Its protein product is CAWNRGGGLGYTF.